The clone carrying this TCR beta chain was seen a few times. The data were obtained in a study of cytomegalovirus exposure and HLA in healthy donors. With V trimmed by 2 bases and J by 2 bases, 4 bases remained unmatched. The germline V gene encodes CDR1 KGHSH and CDR2 LQKENI. The CDR3 consists of 15 residues. The PCR ran on 60 Vbeta and 13 Jbeta primers. Measured with immunoSEQ multiplex PCR; TCRdb has only the in-frame clones, and not every one. The sample lists 150,000 or so clones, roughly 10% occurring once. Sequencing input: PBMCs. This clonotype was sampled from a man aged 50-59 years in good health and CMV-seronegative. This rearrangement joins TRBV18 to TRBJ2-7; 9 bases fit TRBD1. CDR3 region: CASSPSGQGPYEQYF. Written as DNA, the CDR3 is TGTGCCAGCTCACCATCGGGACAGGGACCCTACGAGCAGTACTTC.